This passage covers 19 T cell receptor beta chains from one sample sequenced in a study of cytomegalovirus exposure and HLA in healthy donors. The PCR had 60 Vbeta and 13 Jbeta primers. Sequencing used immunoSEQ multiplex PCR; TCRdb keeps in-frame clones, though not all of them. The data hold 60,000 to 80,000 clones, with approximately 82% observed a single time. Sequencing was performed on PBMCs. The receptors were sampled from a girl aged 5 to 17 in good health and CMV-seropositive.

The V gene is TRBV6-5, the J gene TRBJ1-5; D is possibly TRBD1 (5 bases). Germline CDR1 MNHEY, CDR2 SVGAGI. This CDR3 comprises 13 residues. The V gene lost 2 bases and the J gene lost 7 bases, with 9 bases spanning the gap. The CDR3 protein is CASSYTGGQPQHF. The DNA for the CDR3 is TGTGCCAGCAGTTACACAGGCGGCCAGCCCCAGCATTTT.

This CDR3 is CASSNPGTAYEQYF. CDR3 coding DNA: TGTGCCAGCAGCAACCCAGGGACAGCCTACGAGCAGTACTTC. This chain links TRBV6-5 with TRBJ2-7, with TRBD1 identical over 7 bases. Germline V gives CDR1 MNHEY, CDR2 SVGAGI. The CDR3 extends over 14 amino acids. V lost 6 bases and J lost 2; bases outside the gene matches: 7.

J is TRBJ2-7 and V is TRBV27; 10 nucleotides agree with TRBD1. CDR1 and CDR2 (germline): MNHEY, SMNVEV (reference sequence). V dropped 5 bases and J dropped 5; count of bases not matched to a gene: 9. The CDR3 extends over 15 amino acids. The CDR3 region is CASSPSGQGRNEQYF. The CDR3 DNA follows: TGTGCCAGCAGTCCATCGGGACAGGGGAGGAACGAGCAGTACTTC.

V is TRBV19 and J is TRBJ1-1, with 9 bases identical to TRBD1. This CDR3 region has 15 residues. CDR1 and CDR2 (germline): LNHDA, SQIVND (reference sequence). The V gene end was trimmed by 5 bases and the J gene end by 2 bases; junction bases not matched to a gene: 6. CDR3 region: CASSPRDRENTEAFF. The CDR3 region has the DNA TGTGCCAGTAGTCCCCGGGACAGGGAAAACACTGAAGCTTTCTTT.

This clone showed up just a few times. The V call is TRBV9, the J call TRBJ2-1; 8 nucleotides match TRBD2. The CDR3 length is 15 residues. Trimming took 2 bases from V and 8 from J; bases not matched to a gene: 9. Germline V lookup: CDR1 SGDLS, CDR2 YYNGEE. CDR3 residues: CASSVGLAGIDEQFF. The CDR3 DNA follows: TGTGCCAGCAGCGTCGGACTAGCCGGTATTGATGAGCAGTTCTTC.

A remark on this clone: The sample has other DNA sequences that encode this CDR3 too. The CDR3 nucleotides read TGTGCCAGCAGCGTAGATCCTCTAGGGGGCACAGATACGCAGTATTTT. Protein sequence: CASSVDPLGGTDTQYF. The gene calls are TRBV9 and TRBJ2-3, with D perhaps TRBD1 (5 bases). Trimming left V 0 bases short and J 1 base short, with 12 bases between. The germline V gene encodes CDR1 SGDLS and CDR2 YYNGEE. The CDR3 length is 16 residues.

This chain uses TRBV5-4 with TRBJ2-5, with a weak D call TRBD2 (5 bases). Germline V gene sequence: CDR1 SGHNT, CDR2 YYREEE (reference sequence). Trimming left V 1 base short and J 0 bases short, with 7 bases between. CDR3 length: 14 amino acids. CDR3 nucleotides: TGTGCCAGCAGCTTGTTAGCGAACCAAGAGACCCAGTACTTC. Translated: CASSLLANQETQYF.

The CDR3 nucleotides read TGTGCCAGCAGCCTGCCGGGGGGGGGAAACATTCAGTACTTC. This sequence encodes CASSLPGGGNIQYF. V is TRBV7-2 and J is TRBJ2-4; 8 nucleotides align to TRBD2. The CDR3 contains 14 residues. Germline CDR1 and CDR2: SGHTA and FQGNSA. After removal of 5 bases from V and 6 bases from J, the junction contained 6 bases not matched to a gene.

The V and J genes are TRBV4-1 and TRBJ1-2, with D maybe TRBD1 (6 bases). V dropped 4 bases and J dropped 8 bases, with 17 bases sitting between them. The germline gives CDR1 MGHRA, CDR2 YSYEKL. The CDR3 length is 14 residues. CDR3 amino acids: CASSLQGGNRGYTF. For the CDR3, the DNA is TGCGCCAGCAGCCTCCAAGGGGGTAATCGGGGCTACACCTTC.

The CDR3 loop is CASSQDRQGGYEQYF. The CDR3 coding sequence is TGCGCCAGCAGCCAAGACCGACAGGGGGGGTACGAGCAGTACTTC. V gene TRBV4-3 combines with J gene TRBJ2-7, with TRBD1 identical over 9 bases. With V trimmed by 0 bases and J by 4 bases, 4 bases remained unmatched. Per germline, CDR1 LGHNA and CDR2 YSLEER. The CDR3 extends over 15 amino acids.

The rearrangement links TRBV29-1 to TRBJ1-1, with TRBD1 as a possible D gene (5 bases). The CDR3 length is 13 residues. CDR1 SQVTM and CDR2 ANQGSEA come from the germline V gene. V shed 7 bases and J shed 2 bases, with 14 bases lying between them. The CDR3 is CSGEGGDNTEAFF. Written as DNA, the CDR3 is TGCAGCGGGGAGGGAGGGGATAACACTGAAGCTTTCTTT.

This sequence joins TRBV6-5 and TRBJ2-1, with TRBD1 matching 7 bases. Germline V gives CDR1 MNHEY, CDR2 SVGAGI. Unmatched junction bases numbered 2, after V lost 0 bases and J lost 0 bases. The CDR3 runs to 16 residues. The CDR3 nucleotides are TGTGCCAGCAGTTACTCAGGGGGCAGCTCCTACAATGAGCAGTTCTTC. Translated, it gives CASSYSGGSSYNEQFF.

This rearrangement joins TRBV5-1 to TRBJ1-2, with D unclear. The V gene lost 5 bases and the J gene lost 9 bases, with 11 bases spanning the gap. Germline CDR1 reads SGHRS; CDR2 reads YFSETQ. There are 11 residues in the CDR3. The CDR3 reads CASRSERSYTF. The CDR3, as DNA: TGCGCCAGCAGGTCGGAGAGGAGCTACACCTTC.

This clone has just a few counts. V usage is TRBV6-5 and J usage is TRBJ2-1; D uncertain. Germline V gene sequence: CDR1 MNHEY, CDR2 SVGAGI. The CDR3 consists of 16 residues. V was cut by 0 bases and J by 0 bases, with 9 bases left in between. This chain's CDR3 is CASSYSSSGSYNEQFF. The CDR3, as DNA: TGTGCCAGCAGTTACTCGTCCTCGGGCTCCTACAATGAGCAGTTCTTC.

The DNA of the CDR3 is TGTGCCATCGGACAGGGTCAAGAGACCCAGTACTTC. It translates to CAIGQGQETQYF. The chain carries TRBV10-3 and TRBJ2-5, with 8 bases aligning to TRBD1. Germline values: CDR1 ENHRY, CDR2 SYGVKD. The CDR3 consists of 12 residues. V dropped 8 bases and J dropped 2; count of bases not matched to a gene: 1.

The gene calls are TRBV5-1 and TRBJ2-5; D not certain. The germline V gene has CDR1 SGHRS and CDR2 YFSETQ. The length of the CDR3 is 13 residues. The germline V and J ends were trimmed by 4 bases and 4 bases, with 11 bases remaining between them. CDR3 protein: CASSLDLRETQYF. CDR3 nucleotide sequence: TGCGCCAGCAGCCTGGACCTTAGAGAGACCCAGTACTTC.

The chain employs TRBV30 and TRBJ1-2; 8 bases align to TRBD1. Germline V gene sequence: CDR1 GTSNPN, CDR2 SVGIG (reference sequence). This CDR3 has 15 residues. V dropped 2 bases and J dropped 5; count of bases not matched to a gene: 10. CDR3 coding DNA: TGTGCCTGGAGTCTGCGGCAGGGGGCGCTTTATGGCTACACCTTC. It encodes CAWSLRQGALYGYTF.

This clone was recorded a few times. The V gene is TRBV6-1, the J gene TRBJ1-5; 8 positions agree with TRBD1. The V gene's germline CDR1 is MNHNS and CDR2 SASEGT. The CDR3 is made up of 16 amino acids. With V trimmed by 3 bases and J by 7 bases, 11 bases remained unmatched. The DNA for the CDR3 is TGTGCCAGCAGTGATCAAGGACAGGGCGGATCACAGCCCCAGCATTTT. This encodes CASSDQGQGGSQPQHF.

Points on this clone: One end of the junction is discordant with germline, which a read error may explain. The V gene is TRBV9, the J gene TRBJ2-5; possibly TRBD2 for D (5 bases). In germline, CDR1 is SGDLS, CDR2 YYNGEE. The CDR3 is made up of 13 amino acids. The CDR3 DNA is TGTGCCAGCAGCGCCCTTCCGTCCGGGGTGGTAGACTTC. It codes for CASSALPSGVVDF. Complete variable domain (other parts from reference TRBV9 and TRBJ2-5): DSGVTQTPKHLITATGQRVTLRCSPRSGDLSVYWYQQSLDQGLQFLIQYYNGEERAKGNILERFSAQQFPDLHSELNLSSLELGDSALYFCASSALPSGVVDFGPGTRLLVL.